A selection of T cell receptor beta chains follows, all from one sample in a study of T cell responses to AZD1222 COVID-19 vaccine. TCRdb's copy holds only in-frame clones and misses some; the assay was immunoSEQ multiplex PCR. The table records roughly 100,000 clones, roughly 93% of them present only once. The input for sequencing was peripheral blood, taken on day 0 of AZD1222 vaccination. The receptor source for this set is an adult in good health. The CDR3 runs from the conserved cysteine through the conserved F or W. Clone size is given for some rows only: seen once, a few or many times, or a class if the clone is expanded.

v_gene,abundance,CDR3aa
TRBV10-3,.,CAISRGLADTGELFF
TRBV18,.,CASSPGLGPGNTIYF
TRBV4-1,.,CASSQDTRTAGNTIYF
TRBV6-5,.,CASRRQGRREQYF
TRBV3-1/TRBV3-2,.,CASSQPGREAGTSETQYF
TRBV5-1,.,CASSSLAGGSYNEQFF
TRBV10-3,.,CAIRDGSGANVLTF
TRBV24-1,few,CATSRGRASSYNEQFF
TRBV14,once,CASSPSRGRHSPLHF
TRBV24-1,.,CATSDFPGQGGSDTQYF
TRBV5-1,.,CASSFGTQSYEQYF